These 5 T cell receptor beta chains were sequenced from one sample in a study of blood T cells in healthy people across ages (dated by TCRdb to the mid-2010s). The library was produced with 5' RACE. Data came from an Illumina HiSeq 2500. A second PCR of roughly 7 to 12 cycles was run with a J-beta primer mix and a sample-barcoded 5' primer. Using fastp trimming at Q25 and MiXCR clonotype assembly, TCRdb reanalyzed the public sequencing data and kept in-frame beta chains. Duplicate CDR3 protein sequences are folded into a single record with the most common DNA and genes. The sample table shows hundreds of thousands of distinct CDR3 sequences, and under 25% are seen once. The top ten clones comprise roughly 3.9% of the sample. The sample comprised blood. These receptors came from a man aged 65 to 79 in good health.

The V gene is TRBV28, the J gene TRBJ2-5, with D perhaps matching TRBD1 or TRBD2 (5 bases each). The germline gives CDR1 MDHEN, CDR2 SYDVKM. The CDR3 extends over 15 amino acids. Trimming took off 2 bases at V and 2 bases at J, with 12 bases between the two ends. The CDR3 DNA sequence: TGTGCCAGCAGTTTACCGAGAGAGGGGCAAGAGACCCAGTACTTC. Translated: CASSLPREGQETQYF.

This clonotype has ten or more counts. V and J are TRBV29-1 and TRBJ2-7; maybe TRBD1 (6 bases). The germline V and J ends were trimmed by 4 bases and 3 bases, with 10 bases remaining between them. This CDR3 region has 12 residues. The germline gives CDR1 SQVTM, CDR2 ANQGSEA. The CDR3 DNA sequence: TGCAGCGTTGCTACAGGGAGCTACGAGCAGTACTTC. Its protein is CSVATGSYEQYF.

V is TRBV2 and J is TRBJ2-7, with D possibly being TRBD1 (6 bases). The J call is in doubt because the DNA end fits TRBJ2-1 better. Germline V gene sequence: CDR1 SNHLY, CDR2 FYNNEI. The CDR3 has 13 amino acids. The CDR3 region has the DNA TGTGCCAGCAGAACTGGACAGCGCAATGAGCAGTTCTTC. This gives the protein CASRTGQRNEQFF.

This clonotype was picked up a small number of times. This sequence joins TRBV20-1 and TRBJ1-1; 8 bases map to TRBD1. Unmatched junction bases numbered 5, after V lost 1 base and J lost 7 bases. The V gene's germline CDR1 is DFQATT and CDR2 SNEGSKA (reference sequence). CDR3 length equals 13 residues. The CDR3 bases are TGCAGTGCTAGAGCGTCAGGGGGCAGTGAAGCTTTCTTT. Translated, it gives CSARASGGSEAFF.

This clonotype was recorded a few times. The CDR3 coding sequence is TGTGCCAGCAGGACTAGCTATGGGGGCTTGAATGAGCAGTTCTTC. Protein sequence: CASRTSYGGLNEQFF. The rearrangement uses TRBV12-3 or TRBV12-4 and TRBJ2-1; TRBD2 is a possible D gene (7 bases). Trimming took 6 bases from V and 7 from J, leaving 19 bases between them. The CDR3 is made up of 15 amino acids.